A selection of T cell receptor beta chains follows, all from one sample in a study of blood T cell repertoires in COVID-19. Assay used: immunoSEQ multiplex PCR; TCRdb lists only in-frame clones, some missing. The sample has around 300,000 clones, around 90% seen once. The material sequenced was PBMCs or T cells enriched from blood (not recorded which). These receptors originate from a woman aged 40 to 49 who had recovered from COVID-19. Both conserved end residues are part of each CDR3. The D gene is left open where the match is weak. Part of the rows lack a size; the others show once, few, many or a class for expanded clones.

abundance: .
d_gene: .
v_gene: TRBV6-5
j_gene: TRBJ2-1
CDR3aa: CASSYSKPGEQFF
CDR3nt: TGTGCCAGCAGTTACTCGAAACCCGGTGAGCAGTTCTTC

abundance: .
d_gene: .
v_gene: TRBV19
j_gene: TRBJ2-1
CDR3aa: CASSPGLVEQFF
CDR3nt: TGTGCCAGTAGCCCGGGACTTGTAGAGCAGTTCTTC

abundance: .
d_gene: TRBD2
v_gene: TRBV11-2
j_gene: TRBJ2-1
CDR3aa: CASTRTSSGIEQFF
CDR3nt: TGTGCCAGCACCAGGACTTCGAGCGGGATTGAGCAGTTCTTC

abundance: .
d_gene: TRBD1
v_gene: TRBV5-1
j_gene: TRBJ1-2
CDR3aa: CASGTGVYGYTF
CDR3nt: TGCGCCAGCGGGACAGGGGTCTATGGCTACACCTTC

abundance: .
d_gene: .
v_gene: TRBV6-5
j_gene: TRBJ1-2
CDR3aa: CASSYRGLTGGYTF
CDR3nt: TGTGCCAGCAGTTACAGGGGACTAACAGGGGGCTACACCTTC

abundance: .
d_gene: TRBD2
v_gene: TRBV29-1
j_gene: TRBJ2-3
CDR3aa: CSVGLRGGWTDTQYF
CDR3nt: TGCAGCGTTGGCCTTCGGGGGGGGTGGACAGATACGCAGTATTTT

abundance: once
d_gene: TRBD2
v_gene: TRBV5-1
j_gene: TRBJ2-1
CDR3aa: CASSLGGGPYEQFF
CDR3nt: TGCGCCAGCAGCCTGGGGGGAGGGCCGTATGAGCAGTTCTTC

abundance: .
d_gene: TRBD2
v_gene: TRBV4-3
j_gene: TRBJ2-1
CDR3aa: CASSQDWASGAGNEQFF
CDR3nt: TGCGCCAGCAGCCAAGATTGGGCTAGCGGGGCGGGGAATGAGCAGTTCTTC

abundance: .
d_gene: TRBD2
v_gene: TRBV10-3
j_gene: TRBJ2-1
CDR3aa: CAIRGAGGNEQFF
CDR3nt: TGTGCCATCAGAGGAGCGGGGGGGAATGAGCAGTTCTTC

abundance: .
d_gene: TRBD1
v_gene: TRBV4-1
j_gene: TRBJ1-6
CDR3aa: CASSQDRGQGNSPLHF
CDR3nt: TGCGCCAGCAGCCAAGATCGGGGACAGGGGAATTCACCCCTCCACTTT

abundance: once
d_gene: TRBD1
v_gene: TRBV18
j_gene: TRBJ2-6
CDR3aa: CASSPYYTQGAPSGANVLTF
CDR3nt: TGTGCCAGCTCACCCTATTACACACAGGGGGCTCCCTCTGGGGCCAACGTCCTGACTTTC

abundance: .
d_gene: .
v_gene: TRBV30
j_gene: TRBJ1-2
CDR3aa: CAWTRGTNYGYTF
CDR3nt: TGTGCCTGGACCAGGGGTACTAACTATGGCTACACCTTC

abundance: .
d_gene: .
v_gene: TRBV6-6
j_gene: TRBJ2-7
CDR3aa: CASSYDGGSHYEQYF
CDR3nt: TGTGCCAGCAGTTACGATGGGGGCTCACACTACGAGCAGTACTTC

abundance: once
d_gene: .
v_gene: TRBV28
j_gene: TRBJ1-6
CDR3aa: CASSPGENTNSPLHF
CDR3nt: TGTGCCAGCAGCCCAGGCGAAAACACCAATTCACCCCTCCACTTT

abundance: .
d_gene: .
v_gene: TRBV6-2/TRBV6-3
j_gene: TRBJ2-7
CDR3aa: CASSYSTPGTPYF
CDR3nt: TGTGCCAGCAGTTACTCGACCCCCGGGACACCATACTTC

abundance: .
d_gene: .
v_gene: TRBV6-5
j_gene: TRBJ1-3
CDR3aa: CASRQNSGNTIYF
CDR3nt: TGTGCCAGCAGACAGAACTCTGGAAACACCATATATTTT

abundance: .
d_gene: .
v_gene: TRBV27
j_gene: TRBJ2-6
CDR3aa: CASSLGGLAGANVLTF
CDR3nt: TGTGCCAGCAGTTTAGGGGGACTCGCTGGGGCCAACGTCCTGACTTTC

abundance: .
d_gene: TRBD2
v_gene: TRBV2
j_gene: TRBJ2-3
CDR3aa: CASTSGDSGSRTQYF
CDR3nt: TGTGCCAGCACCTCCGGTGATAGCGGGAGCCGTACGCAGTATTTT

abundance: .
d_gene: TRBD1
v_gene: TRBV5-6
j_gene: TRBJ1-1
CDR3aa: CASSWTGQVNTEAFF
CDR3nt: TGTGCCAGCAGCTGGACGGGACAGGTGAACACTGAAGCTTTCTTT

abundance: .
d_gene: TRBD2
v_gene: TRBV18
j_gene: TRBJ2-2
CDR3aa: CASSILAGAPAGELFF
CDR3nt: TGTGCCAGCTCAATCCTAGCGGGAGCCCCGGCCGGGGAGCTGTTTTTT

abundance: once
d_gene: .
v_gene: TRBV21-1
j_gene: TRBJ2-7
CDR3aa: CASSNRKGDSYEQYF
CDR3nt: TGTGCCAGCAGCAACCGTAAGGGGGACTCCTACGAGCAGTACTTC

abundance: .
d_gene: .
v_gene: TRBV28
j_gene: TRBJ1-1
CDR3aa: CASSTAGDTEAFF
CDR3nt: TGTGCCAGCAGTACGGCAGGGGACACTGAAGCTTTCTTT

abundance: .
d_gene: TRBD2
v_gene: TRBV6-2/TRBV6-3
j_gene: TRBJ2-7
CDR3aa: CASRPSGISYEQYF
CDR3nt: TGTGCCAGCAGACCTAGCGGGATCTCCTACGAGCAGTACTTC

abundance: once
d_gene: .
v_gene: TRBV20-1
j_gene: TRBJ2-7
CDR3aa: CSAGSSEQYF
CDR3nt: TGCTCGGCAGGGTCCAGCGAGCAGTACTTC

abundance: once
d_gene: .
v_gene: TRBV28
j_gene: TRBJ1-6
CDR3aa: CASSEGDNNSPLHF
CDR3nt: TGTGCCAGCAGTGAGGGGGATAATAATTCACCCCTCCACTTT

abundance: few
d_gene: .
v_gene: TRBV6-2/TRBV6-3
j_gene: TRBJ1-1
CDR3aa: CASSYQGMNTEAFF
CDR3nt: TGTGCCAGCAGTTACCAGGGTATGAACACTGAAGCTTTCTTT

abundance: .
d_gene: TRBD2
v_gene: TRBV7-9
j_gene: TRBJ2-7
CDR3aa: CASSPLSSGLYEQYF
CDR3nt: TGTGCCAGCAGCCCTTTGTCTAGCGGACTCTACGAGCAGTACTTC

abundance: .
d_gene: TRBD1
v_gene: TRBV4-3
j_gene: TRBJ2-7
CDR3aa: CASSQTRGTGVYEQYF
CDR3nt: TGCGCCAGCAGCCAAACTAGGGGGACAGGGGTTTACGAGCAGTACTTC

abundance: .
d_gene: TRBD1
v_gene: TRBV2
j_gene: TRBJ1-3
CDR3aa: CASSWDSGNTIYF
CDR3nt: TGTGCCAGCAGCTGGGACAGCGGAAACACCATATATTTT

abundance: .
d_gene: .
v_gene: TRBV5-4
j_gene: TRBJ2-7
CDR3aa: CASNFGQGLSDEQYF
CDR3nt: TGTGCCAGCAACTTTGGACAGGGACTAAGCGACGAGCAGTACTTC

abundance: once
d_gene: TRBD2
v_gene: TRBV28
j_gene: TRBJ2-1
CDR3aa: CASSALAGADNEQFF
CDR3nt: TGTGCCAGCAGTGCACTAGCGGGAGCGGATAATGAGCAGTTCTTC

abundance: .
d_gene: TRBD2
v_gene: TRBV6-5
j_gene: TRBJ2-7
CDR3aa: CASSYRAGGAYEQYF
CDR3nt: TGTGCCAGCAGTTATCGGGCGGGAGGGGCCTACGAGCAGTACTTC

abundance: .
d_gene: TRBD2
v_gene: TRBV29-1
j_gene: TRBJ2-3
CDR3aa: CSVETSRTSGTDTQYF
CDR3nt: TGCAGCGTTGAAACCTCGCGGACTAGCGGCACAGATACGCAGTATTTT

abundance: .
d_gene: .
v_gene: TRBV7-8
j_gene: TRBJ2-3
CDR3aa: CASSLAGSDTQYF
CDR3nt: TGTGCCAGCAGCTTAGCGGGCTCAGATACGCAGTATTTT

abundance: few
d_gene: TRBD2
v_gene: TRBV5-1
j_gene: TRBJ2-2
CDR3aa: CASSLRASGTSGELFF
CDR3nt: TGCGCCAGCAGCCTGCGGGCTAGCGGGACATCCGGGGAGCTGTTTTTT

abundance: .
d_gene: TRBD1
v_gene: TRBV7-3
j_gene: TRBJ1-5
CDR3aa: CASSRSTGIPTYNQPQHF
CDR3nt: TGTGCCAGCAGCCGATCGACAGGGATCCCCACGTACAATCAGCCCCAGCATTTT

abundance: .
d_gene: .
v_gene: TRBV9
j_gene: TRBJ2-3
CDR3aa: CASSSRDNPTDTQYF
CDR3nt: TGTGCCAGCAGCTCCCGGGACAACCCCACAGATACGCAGTATTTT

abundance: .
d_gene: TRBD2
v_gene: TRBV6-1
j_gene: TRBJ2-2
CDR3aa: CASSELGLAGTDTGELFF
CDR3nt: TGTGCCAGCAGTGAACTGGGACTAGCGGGAACAGACACCGGGGAGCTGTTTTTT

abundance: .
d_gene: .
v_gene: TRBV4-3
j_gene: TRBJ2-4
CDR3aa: CASSQEGRAKNIQYF
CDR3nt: TGCGCCAGCAGCCAAGAGGGGCGAGCCAAAAACATTCAGTACTTC

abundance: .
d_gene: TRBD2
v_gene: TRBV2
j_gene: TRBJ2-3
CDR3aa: CASRETSGRVDTQYF
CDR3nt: TGTGCCAGCAGGGAGACTAGCGGGAGGGTAGATACGCAGTATTTT